This T cell receptor (beta chain) was sequenced for a study of cytomegalovirus exposure and HLA in healthy donors. The study's findings and limits: Cytomegalovirus status was reportedly diagnosed by the classifier with high sensitivity and specificity. Association with HLA alleles at 0.05 false discovery rate was found for 15,000 to 20,000 TCR beta sequences in a later analysis. Upon later analysis, TCR association rates were observed to vary by HLA locus, being highest for DRB1 and lowest for HLA-C. Across donors, sequencing depth was assumed by presence/absence analyses to be roughly uniform.

This CDR3 is built from 17 residues. The germline V gene has CDR1 GTSNPN and CDR2 SVGIG (reference sequence). Trimming cost V 2 bases and J 7 bases; bases outside gene matches: 10. PCR used 60 Vbeta primers and 13 Jbeta primers. Libraries were prepared by immunoSEQ multiplex PCR; TCRdb keeps only in-frame clonotypes and omits some of them. Here the sample spans roughly 250,000 clones, about 83% being singletons. To note about this clone: Its antigen is still unknown.

Material: PBMCs. This receptor was taken from a middle-aged woman in good health and CMV-seropositive. The rearrangement joins TRBV30 to TRBJ2-1, with 14 bases fitting TRBD2. The CDR3 bases are TGTGCCTGGAGTAAACATTCGGGACTAGCGGGAGCTAATGAGCAGTTCTTC. Protein product: CAWSKHSGLAGANEQFF. Based on the CDR3 plus reference TRBV30 and TRBJ2-1, the full variable domain is SQTIHQWPATLVQPVGSPLSLECTVEGTSNPNLYWYRQAAGRGLQLLFYSVGIGQISSEVPQNLSASRPQDRQFILSSKKLLLSDSGFYLCAWSKHSGLAGANEQFFGPGTRLTVL.